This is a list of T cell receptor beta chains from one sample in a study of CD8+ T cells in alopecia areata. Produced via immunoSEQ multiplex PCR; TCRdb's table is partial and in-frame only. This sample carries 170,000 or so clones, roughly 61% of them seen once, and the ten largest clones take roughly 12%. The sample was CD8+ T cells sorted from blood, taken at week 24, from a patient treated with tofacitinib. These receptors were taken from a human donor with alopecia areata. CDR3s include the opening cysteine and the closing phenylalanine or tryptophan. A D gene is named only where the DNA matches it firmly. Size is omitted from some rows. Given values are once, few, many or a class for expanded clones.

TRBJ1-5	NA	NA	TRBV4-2	CASSQDSGTENNQPQHF	TGTGCCAGCAGCCAAGATTCAGGGACGGAGAACAATCAGCCCCAGCATTTT
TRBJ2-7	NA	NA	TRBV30	CAWSRVYEQYF	TGTGCCTGGAGTAGGGTCTACGAGCAGTACTTC
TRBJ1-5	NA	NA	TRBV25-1	CARHSCPRDSNQPQHF	TGTGCCAGACATTCCTGCCCCAGAGATAGCAATCAGCCCCAGCATTTT
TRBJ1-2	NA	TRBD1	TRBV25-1	CASSRGPGYTF	TGTGCCAGCAGCAGGGGGCCTGGCTACACCTTC
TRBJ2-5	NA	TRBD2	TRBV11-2	CASSLELAGDQETQYF	TGTGCCAGCAGCTTAGAACTAGCGGGGGACCAAGAGACCCAGTACTTC
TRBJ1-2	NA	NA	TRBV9	CASSEEETANYGYTF	TGTGCCAGCAGCGAAGAAGAGACAGCTAACTATGGCTACACCTTC
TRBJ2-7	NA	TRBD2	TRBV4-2	CASSQLAGGDYEQYF	TGTGCCAGCAGCCAACTAGCGGGGGGGGACTACGAGCAGTACTTC
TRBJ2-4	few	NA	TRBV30	CAWSDTGNIQYF	TGTGCCTGGAGTGATACGGGAAACATTCAGTACTTC
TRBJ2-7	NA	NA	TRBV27	CASSLKGWYEQYF	TGTGCCAGCAGTTTAAAGGGCTGGTACGAGCAGTACTTC
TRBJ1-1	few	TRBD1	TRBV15	CATSKDRARGTEAFF	TGTGCCACCAGCAAAGACAGGGCTAGGGGCACTGAAGCTTTCTTT
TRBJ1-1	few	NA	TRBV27	CASSSPGTSTFF	TGTGCCAGCAGTTCACCCGGGACGTCAACTTTCTTT
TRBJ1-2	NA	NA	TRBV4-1	CASSQDLSSYRYGYTF	TGCGCCAGCAGCCAAGATCTGAGTTCATATCGCTATGGCTACACCTTC
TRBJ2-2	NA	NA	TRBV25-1	CASSASEGPARATGELFF	TGTGCCAGCAGTGCATCGGAGGGACCCGCAAGAGCGACCGGGGAGCTGTTTTTT
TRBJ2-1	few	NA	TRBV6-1	CASSVRERSNEQFF	TGTGCCAGCAGTGTACGGGAAAGGAGCAATGAGCAGTTCTTC
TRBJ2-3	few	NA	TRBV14	CASSQDQSPFAGDTQYF	TGTGCCAGCAGCCAAGATCAGTCGCCCTTCGCGGGAGATACGCAGTATTTT
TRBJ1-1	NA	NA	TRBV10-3	CAISESGGTEAFF	TGTGCCATCAGTGAGTCGGGGGGCACTGAAGCTTTCTTT
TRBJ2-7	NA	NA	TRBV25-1	CASSDTGTSTYEQYF	TGTGCCAGCAGTGATACCGGGACAAGCACGTACGAGCAGTACTTC
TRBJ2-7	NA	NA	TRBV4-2	CASSQRQLGEQYF	TGTGCCAGCAGCCAACGACAGCTTGGCGAGCAGTACTTC
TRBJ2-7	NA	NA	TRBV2	CASWDRGSSYEQYF	TGTGCCAGCTGGGATAGGGGGTCCTCCTACGAGCAGTACTTC
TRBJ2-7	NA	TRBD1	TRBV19	CASSTGQYYEQYF	TGTGCCAGTAGTACGGGACAGTACTACGAGCAGTACTTC
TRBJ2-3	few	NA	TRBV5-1	CASSLAPDTQYF	TGCGCCAGCAGCTTGGCCCCAGATACGCAGTATTTT
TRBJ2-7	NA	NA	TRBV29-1	CSAETVSYEQYF	TGCAGCGCTGAGACAGTTTCCTACGAGCAGTACTTC
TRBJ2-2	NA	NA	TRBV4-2	CATLRAGELFF	TGTGCCACCCTTCGCGCCGGGGAGCTGTTTTTT
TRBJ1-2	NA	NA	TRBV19	CASTSGGADYGYTF	TGTGCCAGTACCTCGGGGGGGGCTGACTATGGCTACACCTTC
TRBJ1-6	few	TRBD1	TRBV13	CASSHDRDNSPLHF	TGTGCCAGCAGCCACGACAGGGATAATTCACCCCTCCACTTT